This T cell receptor beta chain was sequenced in a study of shared clonotypes between healthy human individuals. Trimming shortened V by 6 bases and J by 8 bases, and 16 bases separated the two germline ends. CDR1 is MDHEN, CDR2 SYDVKM, per germline. The CDR3 length is 14 residues. Profiling relied on immunoSEQ multiplex PCR, and the TCRdb table lists in-frame clones only, not all of them. This table has a few million clones, more than 85% appearing once. The receptor comes from a man younger than 35 in good health. Some clones in this sample may be carry-over from other donors' samples. The chain is built from TRBV28 and TRBJ1-4; tentatively, D is TRBD1 (6 bases). The material sequenced was naive CD4+ T cells from PBMCs. Noted subset: CD45RA+ positively selected. CDR3 nucleotide sequence: TGTGCCAGCAGGACCTTAACAGGGCCCGAAAAACTGTTTTTT. Translated, it gives CASRTLTGPEKLFF.